The next 6 T cell receptor beta chains were all read from a single sample in a study of CD8 T cells in Susac syndrome. An amount of RNA that ranged from about 0.45 to 1 ug was reverse transcribed with random hexamers. MiXCR was run by TCRdb on the immunoSEQ multiplex PCR reads, yielding one entry per CDR3 protein. Of approximately 160,000 distinct CDR3 sequences listed, just over 90% are singletons. The sample taken for sequencing was CD4+ T cells from PBMCs. These receptors were obtained from a human donor in good health.

The CDR3 reads CASRSGQGLNTEAFF. In nucleotides, the CDR3 is TGCGCCAGCAGAAGCGGACAGGGGCTGAACACTGAAGCTTTCTTT. The chain has TRBV10-1 and TRBJ1-1, with 9 bases fitting TRBD1. Germline V lookup: CDR1 WNHNN, CDR2 SYGVQD (reference sequence). CDR3 size: 15 residues. Losses at the gene ends were 6 bases for V and 0 bases for J; bases not matched to a gene: 5.

This chain links TRBV24-1 with TRBJ2-5, with 8 bases lining up with TRBD1. Germline V gene data show CDR1 as KGHDR and CDR2 as SFDVKD. Trimming took 9 bases from V and 0 from J; bases not matched to a gene: 14. CDR3 length: 17 amino acids. Here the CDR3 reads CATGKSYGTGHQETQYF. The CDR3 nucleotides are TGTGCCACCGGAAAAAGTTACGGGACAGGACACCAAGAGACCCAGTACTTC.

In DNA form, the CDR3 reads TGTGCCAGCAGTTTAGCGACAGGATCTGAAAATGAGCAGTTCTTC. Translating gives CASSLATGSENEQFF. The rearrangement joins TRBV28 to TRBJ2-1; D is possibly TRBD1 (6 bases). The ends were cut back, 2 bases at V and 7 bases at J, with 15 bases in the middle. Per germline, CDR1 MDHEN and CDR2 SYDVKM. The CDR3 runs 15 residues.

The chain couples TRBV3-1 to TRBJ2-7; 8 bases match TRBD1. This CDR3 spans 15 amino acids. With V trimmed by 4 bases and J by 6 bases, 11 bases remained unmatched. The germline CDR1 and CDR2 sequences are LGHDT and YNNKEL (reference sequence). Here the CDR3 reads CASSPDRDRYFEQYF. The CDR3 nucleotides are TGTGCCAGCAGCCCGGACCGGGACAGGTATTTCGAGCAGTACTTC.

V gene TRBV20-1 combines with J gene TRBJ1-1; D is undetermined. The germline CDR1 and CDR2 sequences are DFQATT and SNEGSKA (reference sequence). The CDR3 is made up of 14 amino acids. Trimming removed 1 base at V and 0 bases at J, with 9 bases between. The CDR3 DNA is TGCAGTGCTAGAGGGCACGCAATGAACACTGAAGCTTTCTTT. Translation: CSARGHAMNTEAFF.

V usage is TRBV30 and J usage is TRBJ1-3; D is unresolved. This CDR3 has 13 residues. V was trimmed by 2 bases and J by 4 bases, leaving 9 bases between them. CDR1 and CDR2 (germline): GTSNPN, SVGIG (reference sequence). CDR3: CAWSTTGGNTIYF. In DNA form, the CDR3 reads TGTGCCTGGAGTACCACGGGAGGAAACACCATATATTTT. The full variable domain, rest sourced from reference TRBV30 and TRBJ1-3, is SQTIHQWPATLVQPVGSPLSLECTVEGTSNPNLYWYRQAAGRGLQLLFYSVGIGQISSEVPQNLSASRPQDRQFILSSKKLLLSDSGFYLCAWSTTGGNTIYFGEGSWLTVV.